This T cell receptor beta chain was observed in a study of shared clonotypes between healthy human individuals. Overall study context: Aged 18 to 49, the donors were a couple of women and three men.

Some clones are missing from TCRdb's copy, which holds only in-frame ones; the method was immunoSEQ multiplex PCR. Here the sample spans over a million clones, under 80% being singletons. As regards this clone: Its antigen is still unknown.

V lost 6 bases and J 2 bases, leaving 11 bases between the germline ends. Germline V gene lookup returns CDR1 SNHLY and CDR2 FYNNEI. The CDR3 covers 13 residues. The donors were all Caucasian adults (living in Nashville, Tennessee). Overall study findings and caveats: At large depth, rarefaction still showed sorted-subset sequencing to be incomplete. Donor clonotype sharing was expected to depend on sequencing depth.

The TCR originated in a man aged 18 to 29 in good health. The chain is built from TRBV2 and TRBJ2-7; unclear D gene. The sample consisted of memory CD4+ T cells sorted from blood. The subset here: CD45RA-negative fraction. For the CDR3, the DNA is TGTGCCAGCAGGTCGGACGGCACCTACGAGCAGTACTTC. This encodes CASRSDGTYEQYF.